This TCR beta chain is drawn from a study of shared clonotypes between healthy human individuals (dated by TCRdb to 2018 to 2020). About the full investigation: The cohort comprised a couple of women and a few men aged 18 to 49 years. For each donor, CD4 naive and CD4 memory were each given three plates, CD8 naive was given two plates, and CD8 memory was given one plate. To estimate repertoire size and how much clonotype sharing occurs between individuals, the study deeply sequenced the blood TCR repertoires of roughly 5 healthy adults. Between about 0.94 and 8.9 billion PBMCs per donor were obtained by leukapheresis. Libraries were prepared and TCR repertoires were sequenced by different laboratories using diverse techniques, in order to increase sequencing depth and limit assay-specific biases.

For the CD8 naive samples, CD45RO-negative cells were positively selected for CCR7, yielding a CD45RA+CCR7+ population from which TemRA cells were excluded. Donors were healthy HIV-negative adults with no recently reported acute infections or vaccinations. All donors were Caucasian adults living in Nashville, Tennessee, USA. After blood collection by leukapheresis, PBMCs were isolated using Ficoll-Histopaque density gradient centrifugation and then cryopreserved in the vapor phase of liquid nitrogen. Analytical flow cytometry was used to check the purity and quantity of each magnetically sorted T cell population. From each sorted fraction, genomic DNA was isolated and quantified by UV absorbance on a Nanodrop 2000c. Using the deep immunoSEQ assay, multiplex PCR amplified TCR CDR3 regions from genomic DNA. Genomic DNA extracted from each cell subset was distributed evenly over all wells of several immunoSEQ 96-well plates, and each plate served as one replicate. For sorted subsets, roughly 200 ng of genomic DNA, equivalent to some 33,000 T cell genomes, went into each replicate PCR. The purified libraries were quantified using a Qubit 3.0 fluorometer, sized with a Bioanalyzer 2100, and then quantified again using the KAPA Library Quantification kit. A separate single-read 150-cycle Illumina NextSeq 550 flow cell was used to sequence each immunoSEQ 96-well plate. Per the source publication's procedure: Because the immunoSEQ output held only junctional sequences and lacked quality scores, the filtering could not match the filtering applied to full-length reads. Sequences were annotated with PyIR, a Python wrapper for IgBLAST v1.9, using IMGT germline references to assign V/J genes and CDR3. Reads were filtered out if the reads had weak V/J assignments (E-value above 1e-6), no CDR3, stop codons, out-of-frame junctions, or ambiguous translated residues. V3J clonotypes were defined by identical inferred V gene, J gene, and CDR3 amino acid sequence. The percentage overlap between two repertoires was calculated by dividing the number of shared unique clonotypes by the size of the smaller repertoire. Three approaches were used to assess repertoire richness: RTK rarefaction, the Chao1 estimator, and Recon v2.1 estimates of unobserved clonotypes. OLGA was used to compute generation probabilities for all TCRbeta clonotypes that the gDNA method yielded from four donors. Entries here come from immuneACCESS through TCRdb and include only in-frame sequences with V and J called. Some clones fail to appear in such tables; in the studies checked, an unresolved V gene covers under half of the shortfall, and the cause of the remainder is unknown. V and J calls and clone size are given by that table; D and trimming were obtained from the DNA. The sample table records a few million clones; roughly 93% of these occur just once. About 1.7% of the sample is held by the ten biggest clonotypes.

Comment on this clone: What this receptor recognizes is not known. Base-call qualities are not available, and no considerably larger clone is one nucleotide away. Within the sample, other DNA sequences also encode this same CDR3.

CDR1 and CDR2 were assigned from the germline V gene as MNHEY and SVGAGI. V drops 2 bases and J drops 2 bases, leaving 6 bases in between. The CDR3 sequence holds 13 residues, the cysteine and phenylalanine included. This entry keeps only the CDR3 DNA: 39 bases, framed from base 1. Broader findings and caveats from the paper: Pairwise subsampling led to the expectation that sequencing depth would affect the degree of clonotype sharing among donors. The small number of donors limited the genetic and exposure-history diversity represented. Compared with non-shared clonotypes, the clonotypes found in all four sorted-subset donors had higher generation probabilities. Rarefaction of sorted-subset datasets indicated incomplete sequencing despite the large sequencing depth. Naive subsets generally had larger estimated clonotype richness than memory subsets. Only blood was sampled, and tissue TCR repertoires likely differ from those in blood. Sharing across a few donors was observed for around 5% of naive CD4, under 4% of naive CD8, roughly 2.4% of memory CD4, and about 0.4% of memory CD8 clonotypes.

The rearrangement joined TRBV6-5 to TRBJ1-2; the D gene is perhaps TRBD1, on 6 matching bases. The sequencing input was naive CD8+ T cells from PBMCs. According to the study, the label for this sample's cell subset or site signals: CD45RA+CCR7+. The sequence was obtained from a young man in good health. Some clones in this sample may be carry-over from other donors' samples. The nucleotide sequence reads TGTGCCAGCAGTTACGGACAGAACTATGGCTACACCTTC. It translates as CASSYGQNYGYTF.